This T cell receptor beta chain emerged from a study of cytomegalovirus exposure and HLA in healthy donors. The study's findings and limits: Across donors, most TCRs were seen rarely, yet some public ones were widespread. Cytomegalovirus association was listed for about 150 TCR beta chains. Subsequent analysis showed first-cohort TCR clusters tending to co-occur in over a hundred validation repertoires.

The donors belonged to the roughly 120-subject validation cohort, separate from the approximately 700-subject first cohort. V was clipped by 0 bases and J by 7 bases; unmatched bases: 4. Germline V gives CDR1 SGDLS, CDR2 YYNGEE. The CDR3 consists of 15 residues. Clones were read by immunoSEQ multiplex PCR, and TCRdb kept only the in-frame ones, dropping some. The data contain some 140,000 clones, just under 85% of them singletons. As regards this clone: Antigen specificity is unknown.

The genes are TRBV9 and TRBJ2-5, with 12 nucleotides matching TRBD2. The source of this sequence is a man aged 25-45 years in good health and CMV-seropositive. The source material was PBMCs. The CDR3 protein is CASSVDLLAGGTQYF. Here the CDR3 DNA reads TGTGCCAGCAGCGTAGATTTACTAGCGGGGGGGACCCAGTACTTC.